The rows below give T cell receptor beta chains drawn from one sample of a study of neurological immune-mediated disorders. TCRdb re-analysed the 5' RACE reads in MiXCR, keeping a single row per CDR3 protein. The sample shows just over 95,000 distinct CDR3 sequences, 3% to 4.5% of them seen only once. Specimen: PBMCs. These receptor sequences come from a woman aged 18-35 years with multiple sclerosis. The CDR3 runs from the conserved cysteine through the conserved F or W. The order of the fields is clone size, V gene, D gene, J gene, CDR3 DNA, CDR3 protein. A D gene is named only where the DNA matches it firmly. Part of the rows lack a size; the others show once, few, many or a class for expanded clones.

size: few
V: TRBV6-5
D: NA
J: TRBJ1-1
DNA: TGTGCCAGCAGTCAGACAGACCGGAACACTGAAGCTTTCTTT
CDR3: CASSQTDRNTEAFF

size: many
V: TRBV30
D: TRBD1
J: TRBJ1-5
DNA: TGTGCCTGGAGCGGGGACAGTCTACGTCAGCCCCAGCATTTT
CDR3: CAWSGDSLRQPQHF

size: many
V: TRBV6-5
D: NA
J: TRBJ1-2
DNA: TGTGCCAGCAGCCTCCGCACAGGTCGGGCTAACTATGGCTACACCTTC
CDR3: CASSLRTGRANYGYTF

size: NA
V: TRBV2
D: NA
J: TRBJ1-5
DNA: TGTGCCAGCGCCGATGGGGGGTGGCAGCCCCAGCATTTT
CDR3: CASADGGWQPQHF

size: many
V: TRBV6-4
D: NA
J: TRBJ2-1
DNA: TGTGCCAGCAGTGACGGTGGAGGGGGCAATGAGCAGTTCTTC
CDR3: CASSDGGGGNEQFF

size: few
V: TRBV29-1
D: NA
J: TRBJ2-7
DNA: TGCAGCGTTGTTATGCGGACAGCGTACGAGCAGTACTTC
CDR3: CSVVMRTAYEQYF

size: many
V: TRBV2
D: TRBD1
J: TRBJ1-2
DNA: TGTGCCAGCAGCCTGGGACAGAATGGCTACACCTTC
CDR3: CASSLGQNGYTF

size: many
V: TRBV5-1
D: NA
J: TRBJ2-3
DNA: TGCGCCAGCAGCTTGAATCCAGGGACCACAGATACGCAGTATTTT
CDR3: CASSLNPGTTDTQYF

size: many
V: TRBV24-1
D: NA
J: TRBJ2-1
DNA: TGTGCCACCAGTGATTTTGGGCAGTTCTTC
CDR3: CATSDFGQFF

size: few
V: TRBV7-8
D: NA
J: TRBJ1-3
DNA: TGTGCCAGCAGCTTAGGGAGGAGGGTAAACACCATATATTTT
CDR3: CASSLGRRVNTIYF

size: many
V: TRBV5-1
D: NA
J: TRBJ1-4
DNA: TGCGCCAGCAGCTTGGATGGAATTAATGAAAAACTGTTTTTT
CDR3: CASSLDGINEKLFF